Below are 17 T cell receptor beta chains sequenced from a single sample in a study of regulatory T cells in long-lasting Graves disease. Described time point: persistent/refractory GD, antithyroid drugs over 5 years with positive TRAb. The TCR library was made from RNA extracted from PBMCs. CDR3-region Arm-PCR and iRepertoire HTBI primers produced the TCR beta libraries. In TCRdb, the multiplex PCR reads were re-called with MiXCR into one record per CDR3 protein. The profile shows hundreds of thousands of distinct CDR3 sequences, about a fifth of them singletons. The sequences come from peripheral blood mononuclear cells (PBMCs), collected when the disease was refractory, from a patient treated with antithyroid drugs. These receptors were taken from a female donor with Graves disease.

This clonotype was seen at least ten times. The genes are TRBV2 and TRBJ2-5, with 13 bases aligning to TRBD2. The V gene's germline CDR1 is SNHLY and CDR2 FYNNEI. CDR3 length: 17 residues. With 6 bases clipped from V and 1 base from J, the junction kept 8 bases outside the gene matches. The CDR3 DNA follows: TGTGCCAGCAGCCCGATGACTAGCGGGAGGCCCCAAGAGACCCAGTACTTC. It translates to CASSPMTSGRPQETQYF.

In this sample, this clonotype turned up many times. CDR3 sequence: CSAGTSGNISYEQYF. CDR3 DNA: TGCAGTGCGGGAACTAGCGGAAACATTTCCTACGAGCAGTACTTC. The genes are TRBV20-1 and TRBJ2-7, with TRBD2 matching over 8 bases. CDR3 size: 15 residues. Germline values: CDR1 DFQATT, CDR2 SNEGSKA (reference sequence). Trimming cost V 6 bases and J 1 base; bases outside gene matches: 11.

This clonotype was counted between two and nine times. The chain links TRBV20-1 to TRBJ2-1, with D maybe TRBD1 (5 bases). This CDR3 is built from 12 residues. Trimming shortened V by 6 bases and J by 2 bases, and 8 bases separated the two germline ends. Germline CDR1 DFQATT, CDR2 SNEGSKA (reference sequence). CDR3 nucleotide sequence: TGCAGTGCCGGACAAACCTACAATGAGCAGTTCTTC. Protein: CSAGQTYNEQFF.

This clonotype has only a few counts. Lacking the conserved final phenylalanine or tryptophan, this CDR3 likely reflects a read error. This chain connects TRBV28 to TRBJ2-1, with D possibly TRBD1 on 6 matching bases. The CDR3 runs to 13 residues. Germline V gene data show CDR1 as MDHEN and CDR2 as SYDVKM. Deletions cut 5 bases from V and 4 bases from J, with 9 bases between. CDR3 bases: TGTGCCAGCAGTGGGGGCGGTTACAATGAGCAGTTCTCC. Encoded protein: CASSGGGYNEQFS.

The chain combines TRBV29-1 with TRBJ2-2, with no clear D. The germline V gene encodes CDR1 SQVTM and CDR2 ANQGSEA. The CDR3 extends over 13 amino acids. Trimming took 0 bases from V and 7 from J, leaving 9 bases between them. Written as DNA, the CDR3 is TGCAGCGTTGAAGATACGGGTGACGGGGAGCTGTTTTTT. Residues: CSVEDTGDGELFF.

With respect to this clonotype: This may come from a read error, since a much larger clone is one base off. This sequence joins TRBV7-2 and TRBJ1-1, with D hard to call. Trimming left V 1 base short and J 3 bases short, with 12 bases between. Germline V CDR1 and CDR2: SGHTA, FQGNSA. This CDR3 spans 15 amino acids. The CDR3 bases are TGTGCCAGCAGCTTAGGAAACCTGGGAGACACTGAAGCTTTCTTT. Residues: CASSLGNLGDTEAFF.

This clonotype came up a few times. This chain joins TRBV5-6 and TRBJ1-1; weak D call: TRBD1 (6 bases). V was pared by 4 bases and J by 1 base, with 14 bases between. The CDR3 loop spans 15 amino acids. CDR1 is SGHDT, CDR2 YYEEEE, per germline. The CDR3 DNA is TGTGCCAGCAGCCCGCTCATAGGGGGGAACACTGAAGCTTTCTTT. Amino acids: CASSPLIGGNTEAFF.

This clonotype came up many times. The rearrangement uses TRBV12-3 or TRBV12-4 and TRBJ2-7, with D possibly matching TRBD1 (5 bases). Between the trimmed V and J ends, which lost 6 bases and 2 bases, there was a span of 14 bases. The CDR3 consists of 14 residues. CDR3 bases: TGTGCCAGCAGGACCCATGGACATACCTACGAGCAGTACTTC. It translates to CASRTHGHTYEQYF.

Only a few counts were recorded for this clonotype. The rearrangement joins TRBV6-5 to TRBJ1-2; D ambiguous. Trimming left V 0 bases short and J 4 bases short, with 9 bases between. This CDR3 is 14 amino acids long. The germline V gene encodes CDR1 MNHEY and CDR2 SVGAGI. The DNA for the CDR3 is TGTGCCAGCAGTTACTCGTTTGGACCCTATGGCTACACCTTC. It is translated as CASSYSFGPYGYTF.

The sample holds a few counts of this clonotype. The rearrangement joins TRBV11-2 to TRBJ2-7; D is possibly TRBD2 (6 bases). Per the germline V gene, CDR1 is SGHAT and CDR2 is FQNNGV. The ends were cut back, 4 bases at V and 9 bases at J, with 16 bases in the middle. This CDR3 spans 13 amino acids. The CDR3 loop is CASSWPPGRGQYF. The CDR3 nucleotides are TGTGCCAGCAGCTGGCCCCCAGGGCGGGGGCAGTACTTC. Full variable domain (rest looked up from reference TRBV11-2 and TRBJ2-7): EAGVAQSPRYKIIEKRQSVAFWCNPISGHATLYWYQQILGQGPKLLIQFQNNGVVDDSQLPKDRFSAERLKGVDSTLKIQPAKLEDSAVYLCASSWPPGRGQYFGPGTRLTVT.

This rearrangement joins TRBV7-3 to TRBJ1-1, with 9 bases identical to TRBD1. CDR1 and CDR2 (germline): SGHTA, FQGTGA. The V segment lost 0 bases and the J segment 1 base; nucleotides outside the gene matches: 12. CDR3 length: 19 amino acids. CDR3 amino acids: CASSLTPRGQGSGNTEAFF. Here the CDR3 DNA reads TGTGCCAGCAGCTTAACCCCCCGAGGACAGGGGAGTGGGAACACTGAAGCTTTCTTT.

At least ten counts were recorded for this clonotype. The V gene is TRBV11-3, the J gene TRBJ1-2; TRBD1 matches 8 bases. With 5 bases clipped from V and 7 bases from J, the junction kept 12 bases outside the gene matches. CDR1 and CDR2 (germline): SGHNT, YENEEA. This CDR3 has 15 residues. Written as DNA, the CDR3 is TGTGCCAGCAGCCCCGGACAGGGAGAAAGGAGTGGCTACACCTTC. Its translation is CASSPGQGERSGYTF.

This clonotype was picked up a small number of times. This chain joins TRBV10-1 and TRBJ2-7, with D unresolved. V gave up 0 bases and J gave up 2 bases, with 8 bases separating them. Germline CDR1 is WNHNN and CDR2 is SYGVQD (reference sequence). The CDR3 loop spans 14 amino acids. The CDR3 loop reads CASSESTHPYEQYF. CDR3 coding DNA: TGCGCCAGCAGTGAGTCTACACATCCCTACGAGCAGTACTTC.

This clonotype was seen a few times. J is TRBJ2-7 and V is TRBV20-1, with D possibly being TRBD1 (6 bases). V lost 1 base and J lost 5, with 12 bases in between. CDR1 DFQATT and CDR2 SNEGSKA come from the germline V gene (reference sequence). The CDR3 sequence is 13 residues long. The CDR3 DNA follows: TGCAGTGCTAGAGTACAGGGTTCCCACGAGCAGTACTTC. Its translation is CSARVQGSHEQYF.

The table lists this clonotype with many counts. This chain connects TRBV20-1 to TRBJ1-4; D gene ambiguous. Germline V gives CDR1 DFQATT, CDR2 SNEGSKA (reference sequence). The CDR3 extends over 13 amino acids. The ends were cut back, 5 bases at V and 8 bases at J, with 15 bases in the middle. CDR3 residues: CSAGESRTEKLFF. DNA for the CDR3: TGCAGTGCTGGGGAAAGCAGGACGGAAAAACTGTTTTTT.

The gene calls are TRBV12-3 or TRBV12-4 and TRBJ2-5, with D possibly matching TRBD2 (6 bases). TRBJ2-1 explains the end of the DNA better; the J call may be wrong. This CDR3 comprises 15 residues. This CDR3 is CASSFELPGGDEQFF. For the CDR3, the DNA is TGTGCCAGCAGTTTCGAGCTCCCCGGGGGTGATGAGCAGTTCTTC.

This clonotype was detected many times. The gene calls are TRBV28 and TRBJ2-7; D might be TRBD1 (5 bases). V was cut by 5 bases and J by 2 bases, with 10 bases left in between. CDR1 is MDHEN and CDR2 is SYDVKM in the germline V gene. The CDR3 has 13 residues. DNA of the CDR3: TGTGCCAGCAGTGGTGACAGACCCTACGAGCAGTACTTC. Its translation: CASSGDRPYEQYF.